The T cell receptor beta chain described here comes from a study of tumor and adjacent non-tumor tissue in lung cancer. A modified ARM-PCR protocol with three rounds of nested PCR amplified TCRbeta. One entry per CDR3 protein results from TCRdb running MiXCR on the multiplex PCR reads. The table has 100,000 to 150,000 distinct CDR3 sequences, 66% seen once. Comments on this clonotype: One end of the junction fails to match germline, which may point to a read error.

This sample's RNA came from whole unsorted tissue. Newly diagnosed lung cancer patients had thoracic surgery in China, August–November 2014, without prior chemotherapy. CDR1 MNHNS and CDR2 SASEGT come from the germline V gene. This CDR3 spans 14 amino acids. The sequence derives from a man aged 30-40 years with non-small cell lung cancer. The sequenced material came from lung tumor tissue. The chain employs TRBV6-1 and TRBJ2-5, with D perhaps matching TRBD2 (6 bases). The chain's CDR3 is CASSEWLARETQYF. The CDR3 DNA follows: TGTGCCAGCAGTGAATGGCTAGCGCGAGAGACCCAATACTTC.